This TCR beta chain was captured by sequencing in a study of T cell responses to AZD1222 COVID-19 vaccine. The CDR3 is made up of 15 amino acids. V trimming: 3 bases; J trimming: 6 bases; junction bases outside the gene matches: 7. Germline CDR1 and CDR2: MNHNS and SASEGT. This table comes from immunoSEQ multiplex PCR, and its TCRdb copy is limited to in-frame clones, with some not included. The profile shows 150,000 to 200,000 clones, roughly nine tenths of them singletons. Study-wide results and limits: Researchers took repertoire samples only after the peak T cell response had come. Possibly, clonal diversity was underestimated; donors were largely white British and included more females.

As regards this clone: What it binds is unknown.

The TCR sequence derives from an adult in good health. The material sequenced was peripheral blood, taken on day 0 of AZD1222 vaccination. This chain uses TRBV6-1 with TRBJ2-7; 11 bases line up with TRBD1. As DNA, the CDR3 is TGTGCCAGCAGTGAGCCGGGACAGGGGGTCGGCGAGCAGTACTTC. Translated: CASSEPGQGVGEQYF.